Reported below is one T cell receptor (beta chain). The antigen remains undetermined. These data are taken from a study of T cells in localized non-small cell lung cancer. Notes on the study in general: The study found T cell clonality highest in uninvolved adjacent lung, above tumor. Out of the top 100 tumor clones, a median around 57 were seen in adjacent lung. Multi-region tumor sequencing was not done, so intratumor heterogeneity could not be excluded. Among blood samples, higher T cell density accompanied longer overall survival.

The CDR3 covers 13 residues. V lost 6 bases and J lost 8, with 14 bases in between. TCRdb's copy holds only in-frame clones and misses some; the assay was immunoSEQ multiplex PCR. The table shows roughly 3,000 clones, with 35% to 40% occurring only once. The sample consisted of lung tumor tissue, taken before any cancer treatment. The TCR sequence derives from a male donor at least 60 years old with stage I squamous cell lung carcinoma. The chain couples TRBV23-1 to TRBJ2-1; D gene uncertain. TRBV23-1 is known as an ORF, though its function is uncertain. DNA of the CDR3: TGCGCCAGCAGCCAAAGGACGCACGATGAGCAGTTCTTC. Its protein product is CASSQRTHDEQFF.